The present entry profiles one TCR beta chain with its context. The entry originates in a study of technical replicates of blood from a handful of donors. Assay: immunoSEQ multiplex PCR; the TCRdb copy retains only in-frame clones and omits some. Of about 75,000 clones listed, 95% to 98% are singletons. CDR3 length: 13 residues. The V gene lost 0 bases and the J gene lost 4 bases, with 6 bases spanning the gap. Germline loops: CDR1 LGHNA, CDR2 YSLEER. J is TRBJ1-1 and V is TRBV4-3; the D is unclear. The sequencing input was T cells isolated from PBMCs. The source of this sequence is a human donor in good health. CDR3 nucleotides: TGCGCCAGCAGCCAAGATGGGCCCACTGAAGCTTTCTTT. Amino acid sequence: CASSQDGPTEAFF.